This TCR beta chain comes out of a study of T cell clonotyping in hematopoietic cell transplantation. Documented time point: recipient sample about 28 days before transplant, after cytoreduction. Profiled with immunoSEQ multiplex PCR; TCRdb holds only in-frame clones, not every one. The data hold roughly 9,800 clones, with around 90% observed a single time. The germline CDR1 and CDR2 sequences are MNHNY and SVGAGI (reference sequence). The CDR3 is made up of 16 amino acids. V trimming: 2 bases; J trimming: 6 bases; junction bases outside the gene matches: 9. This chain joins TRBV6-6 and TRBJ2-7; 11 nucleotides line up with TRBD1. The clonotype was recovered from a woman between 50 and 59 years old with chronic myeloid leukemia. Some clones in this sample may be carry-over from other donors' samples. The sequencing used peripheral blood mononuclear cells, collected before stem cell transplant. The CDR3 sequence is CASSYPKGTGGAEQYF. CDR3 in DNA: TGTGCCAGCAGTTACCCTAAAGGGACAGGGGGAGCCGAGCAGTACTTC.